This T cell receptor beta chain derives from a study of neoadjuvant anti-PD-1 for oral cavity cancer. Findings and caveats of the study: Post-nivolumab, blood T cell clonality was significantly elevated in non-responders.

Profiled with immunoSEQ multiplex PCR; TCRdb holds only in-frame clones, not every one. The sample has over 80,000 clones; around 80% are singletons. This CDR3 region has 12 residues. Germline V gene data show CDR1 as SGHDT and CDR2 as YYEEEE. V lost 4 bases to trimming and J lost 3 bases, with 8 bases between them. PBMCs were not maintained or expanded in culture before analysis. Notes on this clone: Antigen unknown.

The specimen was PBMCs, collected before nivolumab (anti-PD-1) treatment. This TCR was sampled from a person aged 35-80 years with oral cavity squamous cell carcinoma. The chain employs TRBV5-6 and TRBJ2-7, with D possibly matching TRBD1 (5 bases). This CDR3 reads CASSQQDYEQYF. DNA for the CDR3: TGTGCCAGCAGCCAACAGGACTACGAGCAGTACTTC.